These 21 T cell receptor beta chains originate from one sample sequenced in a study of blood T cell repertoires in COVID-19. Clones were sequenced by immunoSEQ multiplex PCR, and TCRdb holds only the in-frame ones, with some missing. The table includes around 120,000 clones, 70% to 80% detected once. The sample comprised peripheral blood. Every receptor here comes from a man between 65 and 85 years old with acute or convalescent COVID-19.

The V and J genes are TRBV7-9 and TRBJ2-5, with 7 bases identical to TRBD1. The germline CDR1 and CDR2 sequences are SEHNR and FQNEAQ (reference sequence). This CDR3 is 16 amino acids long. Trimming at V came to 1 base and at J to 7 bases, leaving 12 bases not matched to a gene. This chain's CDR3 is CASSLDFRGRIGTQYF. For the CDR3, the DNA is TGTGCCAGCAGCTTAGACTTTAGGGGGCGCATCGGGACCCAGTACTTC.

This clone has only a few counts. The J gene is TRBJ2-3, the V gene TRBV5-1; 7 nucleotides match TRBD2. The CDR3 contains 15 residues. The V gene end was trimmed by 0 bases and the J gene end by 5 bases; junction bases not matched to a gene: 6. Germline CDR1 is SGHRS and CDR2 is YFSETQ. CDR3 sequence reads: CASSLGTSMQDTQYF. The CDR3, as DNA: TGCGCCAGCAGCTTGGGGACTAGTATGCAAGATACGCAGTATTTT.

The chain joins TRBV7-2 to TRBJ1-5; 7 bases fit TRBD1. The CDR3 spans 15 residues. Germline loops: CDR1 SGHTA, CDR2 FQGNSA. The ends lost 4 bases at V and 0 bases at J; junction bases unmatched: 3. The CDR3 sequence is CASSSGQHSNQPQHF. The DNA of the CDR3 is TGTGCCAGCAGCTCGGGACAGCATAGCAATCAGCCCCAGCATTTT.

V is TRBV28 and J is TRBJ2-3; TRBD1 might be the D (6 bases). CDR1 is MDHEN, CDR2 SYDVKM, per germline. The CDR3 runs 15 residues. V lost 1 base to trimming and J lost 3 bases, with 11 bases between them. The DNA for the CDR3 is TGTGCCAGCAGTTTATCTGGGCAGGGGACAGATACGCAGTATTTT. Amino acid sequence: CASSLSGQGTDTQYF.

The rearrangement joins TRBV7-2 to TRBJ1-2; D ambiguous. The germline V gene encodes CDR1 SGHTA and CDR2 FQGNSA. The V and J ends lost 4 bases and 8 bases respectively, with 17 bases between them. This CDR3 region has 14 residues. The CDR3 here is CASSSAASQTGYTF. The CDR3 DNA is TGTGCCAGCAGCTCTGCCGCATCCCAGACAGGCTACACCTTC.

The V and J genes are TRBV20-1 and TRBJ2-1, with a possible D match to TRBD2 (6 bases). V lost 3 bases, J lost 8 bases, and 8 bases lay in between. CDR3 length equals 11 residues. Germline loops: CDR1 DFQATT, CDR2 SNEGSKA (reference sequence). CDR3 loop: CSASSSDEQFF. The CDR3 DNA follows: TGCAGTGCTAGCTCTAGCGATGAGCAGTTCTTC.

CDR3 bases: TGTGCCAGCGTTATGCCGGTGGGAAACACCATATATTTT. Translating gives CASVMPVGNTIYF. The V gene is TRBV6-5, the J gene TRBJ1-3; unclear D gene. V was shortened by 8 bases and J by 4 bases, with 12 bases between the two germline ends. The germline CDR1 and CDR2 sequences are MNHEY and SVGAGI. The CDR3 runs 13 residues.

This clone has only one observation. V is TRBV5-1 and J is TRBJ1-5; D not resolved. The germline V and J ends were trimmed by 4 bases and 5 bases, with 10 bases remaining between them. The CDR3 spans 13 residues. The V gene's germline CDR1 is SGHRS and CDR2 YFSETQ. CDR3 protein: CASSRFTDQPQHF. The CDR3 region has the DNA TGCGCCAGCAGCCGATTCACAGATCAGCCCCAGCATTTT.

This chain connects TRBV6-5 to TRBJ1-1, with 9 bases matching TRBD1. V gave up 6 bases and J gave up 4 bases; unmatched junction bases: 0. CDR3 length: 12 residues. Germline V CDR1 and CDR2: MNHEY, SVGAGI. CDR3 residues: CASRTGGTEAFF. The CDR3 nucleotides read TGTGCCAGCAGGACAGGGGGCACTGAAGCTTTCTTT.

The J gene is TRBJ1-1, the V gene TRBV2; tentative D call: TRBD1 (6 bases). Trimming took 6 bases from V and 2 from J, leaving 10 bases between them. CDR1 is SNHLY and CDR2 is FYNNEI in the germline V gene. The CDR3 has 13 amino acids. CDR3 in amino acids: CASSPDSNTEAFF. CDR3 DNA sequence: TGTGCCAGCAGCCCGGACAGTAACACTGAAGCTTTCTTT.

This chain links TRBV6-2 or TRBV6-3 with TRBJ2-6; 8 positions match TRBD1. CDR1 is MNHEY, CDR2 SVGEGT, per germline. This CDR3 spans 17 amino acids. V was pared by 6 bases and J by 0 bases, with 7 bases of the junction left unmatched. In nucleotides, the CDR3 is TGTGCCAGCAGCGAAGCAACAGGGGGCTCTGGGGCCAACGTCCTGACTTTC. This encodes CASSEATGGSGANVLTF.

The chain couples TRBV4-1 to TRBJ2-7; 7 nucleotides agree with TRBD1. This CDR3 is 17 amino acids long. Trimming cost V 0 bases and J 0 bases; bases outside gene matches: 8. The germline V gene encodes CDR1 MGHRA and CDR2 YSYEKL. The CDR3 DNA reads as TGCGCCAGCAGCCAAGATGTCGGGACAGCCGACTCCTACGAGCAGTACTTC. It specifies CASSQDVGTADSYEQYF.

The chain is built from TRBV6-6 and TRBJ2-3, with 7 bases fitting TRBD1. The CDR3 consists of 13 residues. CDR1 MNHNY and CDR2 SVGAGI come from the germline V gene (reference sequence). Trimming took 6 bases from V and 6 from J; bases not matched to a gene: 6. Here the CDR3 DNA reads TGTGCCAGCAGGGAGTCGACAGGGGATACGCAGTATTTT. As protein: CASRESTGDTQYF.

The rearrangement joins TRBV9 to TRBJ2-2; 7 bases are a match to TRBD1. With V trimmed by 4 bases and J by 1 base, 4 bases remained unmatched. There are 15 residues in the CDR3. Germline V gives CDR1 SGDLS, CDR2 YYNGEE. CDR3 sequence reads: CASSPRQGNTGELFF. As DNA, the CDR3 is TGTGCCAGCAGCCCTAGACAGGGGAACACCGGGGAGCTGTTTTTT.

CDR3 amino acids: CASSSRPGGESNQPQHF. The CDR3 DNA reads TGTGCCAGCTCATCCCGCCCCGGCGGGGAAAGCAATCAGCCCCAGCATTTT. The chain recombines TRBV18 with TRBJ1-5; no definite D call. Trimming took off 5 bases at V and 1 base at J, with 18 bases between the two ends. CDR1 and CDR2 (germline): KGHSH, LQKENI. This CDR3 contains 17 residues. Full variable domain (missing parts from reference TRBV18 and TRBJ1-5): NAGVMQNPRHLVRRRGQEARLRCSPMKGHSHVYWYRQLPEEGLKFMVYLQKENIIDESGMPKERFSAEFPKEGPSILRIQQVVRGDSAAYFCASSSRPGGESNQPQHFGDGTRLSIL.

This clone was counted a single time. V usage is TRBV5-1 and J usage is TRBJ2-7; tentatively, D is TRBD2 (6 bases). CDR3 length equals 15 residues. Trimming removed 4 bases at V and 2 bases at J, with 16 bases between. CDR1 and CDR2 from the germline V gene are SGHRS and YFSETQ. CDR3 sequence reads: CASSGGTEEAYEQYF. The DNA for the CDR3 is TGCGCCAGCAGCGGAGGGACCGAGGAGGCCTACGAGCAGTACTTC.

The rearrangement joins TRBV12-3 or TRBV12-4 to TRBJ1-1, with TRBD1 matching 8 bases. The V segment lost 6 bases and the J segment 6 bases; nucleotides outside the gene matches: 3. The CDR3 is made up of 12 amino acids. The CDR3 bases are TGTGCCAGCAGGGCACAGGGGGCTGAAGCTTTCTTT. It encodes CASRAQGAEAFF.

The chain uses TRBV12-3 or TRBV12-4 and TRBJ1-2; D is unclear. Deletions cut 2 bases from V and 5 bases from J, with 9 bases between. CDR3 size: 13 residues. CDR3 sequence (DNA): TGTGCCAGCAGTTTACAACAGAATTATGGCTACACCTTC. The encoded protein is CASSLQQNYGYTF.

This clone was counted a single time. This rearrangement joins TRBV5-4 to TRBJ1-4; 12 nucleotides agree with TRBD1. CDR1 and CDR2 from the germline V gene are SGHNT and YYREEE (reference sequence). The CDR3 consists of 16 residues. The V segment lost 4 bases and the J segment 8 bases; nucleotides outside the gene matches: 9. CDR3 residues: CASSNRDRGRGEKLFF. The DNA of the CDR3 is TGTGCCAGCAGCAACCGGGACAGGGGGCGAGGGGAAAAACTGTTTTTT.

The rearrangement uses TRBV7-3 and TRBJ1-1; tentatively, D is TRBD1 (6 bases). The germline V gene has CDR1 SGHTA and CDR2 FQGTGA. Trimming took 2 bases from V and 8 from J, leaving 9 bases between them. The CDR3 is 12 residues long. The CDR3 reads CASSLGGAEAFF. For the CDR3, the DNA is TGTGCCAGCAGCTTAGGGGGGGCGGAAGCTTTCTTT.

The chain couples TRBV2 to TRBJ2-3; possible D gene TRBD2, 6 bases. The germline V gene has CDR1 SNHLY and CDR2 FYNNEI. CDR3 size: 14 residues. V was cut by 11 bases and J by 2 bases, with 17 bases left in between. The CDR3 loop is CAARDFLNTDTQYF. CDR3 DNA sequence: TGTGCCGCTAGGGACTTCCTCAACACAGATACGCAGTATTTT.